One T cell receptor beta chain is described in this entry. The record originates from a study of blood T cell repertoires in COVID-19. Patients of the Seattle cohort, enrolled during active infection, were followed longitudinally. TCRdb's table, derived via immunoSEQ multiplex PCR, lists solely in-frame clones and lacks some. The sample consists of 130,000 to 150,000 clones, 80% to 90% of them appearing once. The CDR3 is made up of 20 amino acids. The sequenced material came from peripheral blood. V is TRBV21-1 and J is TRBJ2-3; TRBD1, as called in the table, went unchecked against the DNA. TRBV21-1 is recorded as a pseudogene. This receptor was taken from a woman in her fifties or sixties with COVID-19, enrolled during active disease. The CDR3 sequence is CASSKFLGTGATKSTDTQYF. The CDR3 DNA reads TGTGCCAGCAGCAAATTTCTCGGGACAGGGGCAACTAAGAGCACAGATACGCAGTATTTT.